This TCR beta chain was captured in a study of cytomegalovirus exposure and HLA in healthy donors (dated by TCRdb to 2017 to 2019). About the study as a whole: An earlier analysis of more than 550 of the donors reported about 300 Gb of sequence data and around 110 million unique TCR beta sequences obtained from about 180 million T cells. The aim of the study was to test whether cataloging public T cell receptors could identify signatures of past pathogen exposure. Besides the first cohort of 666 subjects, a separate validation cohort made up of over 95 different subjects was used. To predict cytomegalovirus infection status, the study combined high-throughput TCR immunosequencing, statistical association of individual TCRs with disease status, and machine learning. A later genetic analysis took genome-wide SNP genotypes for about 55% of the 666 donors and used that subset as a discovery cohort. The study used immunosequencing to profile the T cell repertoires of around 600 subjects and linked those repertoires to cytomegalovirus serostatus. In a later analysis, previously published TCR beta repertoires from 550 to 750 donors were re-analyzed and high-resolution HLA genotyping was added so that TCR occurrence patterns could be studied. The number of typed donors differed by locus: roughly 629-640 for A, B, C, DRB1 and DQB1; 500 to 550 for DQA1; approximately 600 for DPA1; and some 470 for DPB1. Across 398 genotyped donors of the cohort, an average of roughly 250,000 unique TCR beta nucleotide sequences per donor were sequenced, and approximately 17% of those sequences were non-productive. About five DR-DQ haplotypes were handled as single units for association and clustering, since linkage in the cohort was strong. Rather than using new phenotypic data, the later analysis identified candidate immune exposures from TCR beta sequences and from how often those sequences occurred across donors. HLA typing covered class I and class II loci at four-digit resolution. An earlier analysis of some 500 of the donors applied high-throughput TCR beta sequencing to assess whether each TCR beta V gene segment acted as functional or pseudogenic. Of the approximately 400 genotyped donors, about 84% fell in the genetic ancestry cluster associated with self-reported Caucasian donors. Donor age, sex, ethnicity and CMV serostatus were collected together with the repertoire data. All discovery cohort repertoires had been generated on a single sequencing platform. An early release that covered approximately 600 HLA-typed donors contained approximately 290 gigabases of sequencing data and 85 million to 100 million unique TCR sequences.

General conclusions and limits of the study: An earlier analysis of some 560 of the donors showed that most TCR beta V segments appeared in productive rearrangements either about 87% or about 30% of the time, which broadly matched IMGT annotations. Several of the top co-occurrence clusters appeared to be linked to parvovirus B19, influenza, CMV and Epstein-Barr virus, according to a later analysis. An association between a missense DCLRE1C variant and V-gene and J-gene trimming of TCR beta chains was found in a later genetic analysis and replicated in an independent cohort. Specific HLA alleles were associated with over 15,000 TCR beta sequences at a false discovery rate of 0.05 in a later analysis. A later genetic analysis reported fewer N-insertions in productive TCRs among donors in an Asian-associated ancestry cluster than the roughly 620-donor mean. A later analysis found that TCR association rates varied across HLA loci, with DRB1 alleles showing the most associated TCRs and HLA-C alleles the fewest. A further reported finding was that TCR beta sequences accurately predicted the HLA-A and HLA-B alleles for most subjects in the first cohort. The authors suggested that the approach could potentially be generalized to other disease states and immunological phenotypes. In this cohort, only TCR beta chains were sequenced, and detectable features were limited by the absence of alpha or paired-chain data. In a later analysis, HLA-associated TCR beta chains showed more clonal expansion and lower generation probabilities than non-associated chains that were equally common. Because counts were too low, fewer than 20 rarely observed V segments, including chromosome 9 orphons, were excluded from the earlier analysis of 500 to 700 of the donors. CMV serostatus was the only immune exposure information available for the cohort. A cluster of highly shared sequence variants was judged likely to represent a technical artifact of the sequencing pipeline. In both the original and validation cohorts, the classifier was reported to diagnose cytomegalovirus status with high specificity and sensitivity. While some public TCRs were present in many individuals, most TCR sequences turned up only very rarely across donors. According to a later analysis, most CMV-associated TCR beta chains appeared to be HLA-restricted, and the HLA associations seemed to be driven largely by CMV exposure. In vitro tests confirmed that a few of the cytomegalovirus-associated TCR beta chains recognize cytomegalovirus antigens. Linkage disequilibrium might explain the correlated functional status among segregating V segments, but an unknown experimental factor could not be ruled out. Strong co-occurrence of HLA alleles, especially DR and DQ, made assigning TCR associations to individual alleles difficult. Roughly uniform sequencing depth across donors was assumed in presence/absence analyses, although this assumption may not hold. A total of 150 to 200 TCR beta chains were listed by the study as associated with cytomegalovirus. HLA typing was unavailable for some donors at each locus, so association tests used only the typed subset.

In total, fewer than 750 healthy bone marrow donors made up the cohort. All cohort members were sampled while nominally healthy, although unrecorded immune exposures were likely present. The donor tested CMV seropositive, placing the donor among the 290 or so seropositive members of the cohort. A peripheral blood sample was collected from each donor, and TCR beta sequencing was performed on peripheral blood mononuclear cells. Genomic DNA was extracted from the blood cell samples with the Qiagen DNeasy Blood Extraction Kit. On this clone: No antigen is known for it.

The library came from the immunoSEQ multiplex PCR assay. A mixture of 60 forward primers for TCR Vbeta segments and 13 reverse primers for TCR Jbeta segments was used in the multiplex PCR. A multiplex PCR assay on genomic DNA amplified the CDR3 region of rearranged TCR beta genes. On the Illumina HiSeq System, the amplified TCR beta libraries were sequenced as 87-base-pair reads. The original methods were these. A later analysis tallied roughly 78 million unique TCR beta chains across the 700 or so repertoires, and about 10 million of those chains were shared by two or more donors. To remove PCR and sequencing errors, raw reads were error-corrected and collapsed into unique sequences using a nearest-neighbor algorithm that merged closely related sequences. To assign V, D and J gene segments, CDR3 sequences were aligned to IMGT reference sequences. Each retained sequence needed at least a six-nucleotide match to both a V gene segment and a J gene segment. Rearrangements were called productive when the CDR3 lacked stop codons and stayed in frame with V and J; all others were non-productive. CDR3 was defined by IMGT convention, running from the second conserved V-encoded cysteine to the conserved J-encoded phenylalanine. In an earlier analysis of some 550 of the donors, sequences lacking an unambiguous match to a single V gene segment were excluded. An earlier analysis of fewer than 750 of the donors called V segments functional above 56.7% productive rearrangements and segregating when the between-donor standard deviation exceeded 5%. A statistical classification framework was built to diagnose cytomegalovirus status from the catalog of TCR beta chain sequences. In a later analysis, V and J genes were assigned by comparing TCR nucleotide sequences against IMGT/GENE-DB human TR gene sequences. The TCRdist pipeline was used in a later analysis to assign CDR3 sequences and most-parsimonious VDJ recombination scenarios. In a later analysis, each TCR beta chain was defined by its CDR3 amino acid sequence together with its V-gene family, and reads without a unique V-gene family were excluded. A later analysis removed 550 to 650 highly shared, low-generation-probability nucleotide sequences to deal with suspected cross-contamination and a sequencing artifact. For each public chain, a later analysis derived a clonal expansion index from normalized ranks of inferred template counts within each repertoire. In a later analysis, generation probabilities were computed using a VDJ recombination model fitted to out-of-frame rearrangements, and the results were checked against IGoR. In a later analysis, hypergeometric tests were used to score TCR-TCR, TCR-HLA and TCR-CMV co-occurrence, with a repertoire-size bias correction applied to TCR pairs. To estimate false discovery rates, a later analysis permuted the HLA or CMV assignments 20 times. A later analysis grouped co-occurring TCRs with DBSCAN, adding TCRdist sequence similarity when clustering within HLA-allele-positive subsets. Co-occurrence clustering excluded repertoires with fewer than 30,000 or more than 120,000 public chains, plus five with anomalous nucleotide sharing. In TCRdb, the immuneACCESS table is reduced to in-frame sequences with V and J assigned. These tables do not hold every clone; where another copy was compared, an unresolved V gene accounts for under half, and the others remain unexplained. D and trimming were read from the DNA, whereas the V and J calls and clone size are those reported in that table. This sample's table contains about 92,000 clones. Roughly 14% of the sample is taken by the ten largest.

The clonotype was recovered from a man aged 50 to 59 in good health and CMV-seropositive. The sequenced material came from PBMCs.

The DNA reads TGTGCCAGCAGCCCTGCCGGTCAGCCCCAGCATTTT. This encodes CASSPAGQPQHF. The chain employs TRBV7-2 and TRBJ1-5; too little of a D gene remains to name it. The V end loses 5 bases and the J end loses 6 bases, and a stretch of 8 bases separates them. Including cysteine and phenylalanine, the CDR3 has 12 amino acids. CDR3 DNA only is kept here, 36 bases in frame from base 1. The germline V gene sets CDR1 to SGHTA and CDR2 to FQGNSA.